A single sample gave rise to the 20 T cell receptor beta chains below, sequenced in a study of cytomegalovirus exposure and HLA in healthy donors (dated by TCRdb to about 2017). The library was generated by the immunoSEQ multiplex PCR assay. A mixture of 60 forward primers for TCR Vbeta segments and 13 reverse primers for TCR Jbeta segments was used in the multiplex PCR. Entries here come from immuneACCESS through TCRdb and include only in-frame sequences with V and J called. Some clones fail to appear in such tables; in the studies checked, an unresolved V gene covers under half of the shortfall, and the cause of the remainder is unknown. A total of roughly 34,000 clones appear in this sample, approximately 82% of them only once. Around 3.6% of the sample is in the top ten clones. Sequencing used PBMCs. These receptors all come from a woman aged 18-29 years in good health and CMV-seronegative.

The chain recombines TRBV4-3 with TRBJ2-7; TRBD2 matches at 9 bases. V lost 0 bases to trimming and J lost 4 bases; unmatched junction nucleotides: 13. Germline V gives CDR1 LGHNA, CDR2 YSLEER. CDR3 length: 18 residues. The CDR3 region has the DNA TGCGCCAGCAGCCAAGATCTAGAGGGGGCGGGGGGGGTGTACGAGCAGTACTTC. It codes for CASSQDLEGAGGVYEQYF.

The rearrangement uses TRBV7-9 and TRBJ2-1; the D is unclear. Trimming removed 5 bases at V and 7 bases at J, with 9 bases between. Per the germline V gene, CDR1 is SEHNR and CDR2 is FQNEAQ (reference sequence). The CDR3 is 12 amino acids. In nucleotides, the CDR3 is TGTGCCAGCAGCCCGCAGATTAATGAGCAGTTCTTC. Amino acids: CASSPQINEQFF.

The J gene is TRBJ1-5, the V gene TRBV5-1; maybe TRBD1 (5 bases). From germline, CDR1 is SGHRS and CDR2 YFSETQ. The length of the CDR3 is 15 residues. The V end was cut by 4 bases, the J end by 6 bases, with 17 bases between. In DNA, the CDR3 is TGCGCCAGCAGCCGAGAAGGCAGGGAGGGTCAGCCCCAGCATTTT. This codes for CASSREGREGQPQHF.

The chain couples TRBV28 to TRBJ2-1; TRBD2 aligns across 8 bases. This CDR3 has 13 amino acids. Germline loops: CDR1 MDHEN, CDR2 SYDVKM. The trim removed 7 bases at V and 3 bases at J, leaving 2 bases unmatched. DNA for the CDR3: TGTGCCAGCACTAGCGGGCTCTACAATGAGCAGTTCTTC. This sequence encodes CASTSGLYNEQFF.

This chain links TRBV5-1 with TRBJ2-7, with TRBD1 matching 7 bases. The CDR3 totals 15 residues. V was clipped by 4 bases and J by 1 base; unmatched bases: 8. Germline loops: CDR1 SGHRS, CDR2 YFSETQ. The CDR3 is CASSRPGTASYEQYF. The CDR3 DNA reads TGCGCCAGCAGCCGGCCGGGGACAGCTTCCTACGAGCAGTACTTC.

J is TRBJ2-1 and V is TRBV7-2; 8 positions agree with TRBD2. V was clipped by 1 base and J by 8 bases; unmatched bases: 7. CDR3 length: 15 amino acids. Germline V gives CDR1 SGHTA, CDR2 FQGNSA. The CDR3, as DNA: TGTGCCAGCAGCTTAGTCCCGGGGGGGCAGGATGAGCAGTTCTTC. The encoded protein is CASSLVPGGQDEQFF.

This clone showed up just a few times. The chain recombines TRBV29-1 with TRBJ2-2; TRBD2 is a possible D gene (5 bases). There are 12 residues in the CDR3. Germline values: CDR1 SQVTM, CDR2 ANQGSEA. Trimming stripped 4 bases from V and 5 bases from J, with 8 bases between. The CDR3: CSVVTGTGELFF. The CDR3, as DNA: TGCAGCGTTGTAACGGGAACCGGGGAGCTGTTTTTT.

V usage is TRBV9 and J usage is TRBJ2-3, with a weak D call TRBD2 (6 bases). The CDR3 is 15 residues long. Deletions cut 3 bases from V and 0 bases from J, with 11 bases between. CDR1 SGDLS and CDR2 YYNGEE come from the germline V gene. The DNA for the CDR3 is TGTGCCAGCAGCGGCGGGACCAAAAGCACAGATACGCAGTATTTT. Amino acid sequence: CASSGGTKSTDTQYF. Full variable domain (missing parts from reference TRBV9 and TRBJ2-3): DSGVTQTPKHLITATGQRVTLRCSPRSGDLSVYWYQQSLDQGLQFLIQYYNGEERAKGNILERFSAQQFPDLHSELNLSSLELGDSALYFCASSGGTKSTDTQYFGPGTRLTVL.

The V gene is TRBV19, the J gene TRBJ2-7, with unresolved D. V was cut by 2 bases and J by 1 base, with 6 bases left in between. The CDR3 spans 13 residues. From germline, CDR1 is LNHDA and CDR2 SQIVND (reference sequence). The CDR3 sequence is CASSISSSYEQYF. CDR3 nucleotides: TGTGCCAGTAGTATATCCTCTTCCTACGAGCAGTACTTC.

The CDR3 DNA follows: TGCAGCGTTGAAGTACGGCTTCCGGGGGGCTACACCTTC. Residues: CSVEVRLPGGYTF. The rearrangement joins TRBV29-1 to TRBJ1-2; no reliable D call. CDR3 length: 13 amino acids. The ends were cut back, 1 base at V and 8 bases at J, with 14 bases in the middle. Looked up from germline, CDR1 is SQVTM and CDR2 is ANQGSEA.

The chain is built from TRBV11-2 and TRBJ1-1; D unresolved. Trimming took 2 bases from V and 3 from J, leaving 19 bases between them. The CDR3 is 17 residues long. Per the germline V gene, CDR1 is SGHAT and CDR2 is FQNNGV. CDR3 in DNA: TGTGCCAGCAGCTTACTAGGAGTCGGGAAGAGGGACACTGAAGCTTTCTTT. Translating it yields CASSLLGVGKRDTEAFF. Full variable domain (missing parts from reference TRBV11-2 and TRBJ1-1): EAGVAQSPRYKIIEKRQSVAFWCNPISGHATLYWYQQILGQGPKLLIQFQNNGVVDDSQLPKDRFSAERLKGVDSTLKIQPAKLEDSAVYLCASSLLGVGKRDTEAFFGQGTRLTVV.

This sequence joins TRBV7-9 and TRBJ2-1, with 8 nucleotides matching TRBD2. Germline trimming cut 8 bases from V and 5 bases from J; bases unmatched to any gene: 8. The CDR3 spans 14 residues. Germline V gene data show CDR1 as SEHNR and CDR2 as FQNEAQ (reference sequence). DNA of the CDR3: TGTGCCAGCCGCCCTCGGGGGGGAGACAATGAGCAGTTCTTC. Translating it yields CASRPRGGDNEQFF.

V and J are TRBV9 and TRBJ2-1; TRBD1 might be the D (5 bases). V was shortened by 3 bases and J by 0 bases, with 10 bases between the two germline ends. The length of the CDR3 is 15 residues. From germline, CDR1 is SGDLS and CDR2 YYNGEE. CDR3 amino acids: CASSETVSSYNEQFF. The CDR3 nucleotides read TGTGCCAGCAGCGAGACAGTTAGCTCCTACAATGAGCAGTTCTTC.

J is TRBJ2-4 and V is TRBV14; weak D call: TRBD2 (6 bases). Trimming left V 4 bases short and J 11 bases short, with 18 bases between. The V gene's germline CDR1 is SGHDN and CDR2 FVKESK. The CDR3 length is 14 residues. The CDR3 reads CASSPARASGVQYF. CDR3 DNA sequence: TGTGCCAGCAGCCCGGCCCGGGCCTCGGGGGTTCAGTACTTC.

The chain links TRBV28 to TRBJ2-7, with 10 bases identical to TRBD2. V was clipped by 5 bases and J by 6 bases; unmatched bases: 7. Looked up from germline, CDR1 is MDHEN and CDR2 is SYDVKM. The CDR3 length is 14 residues. The CDR3 sequence is CASSLLAGVREQYF. For the CDR3, the DNA is TGTGCCAGCAGTCTCCTAGCGGGAGTCCGCGAGCAGTACTTC.

A single count supports this clone. The chain uses TRBV18 and TRBJ2-4; D is uncertain. Trimming stripped 3 bases from V and 6 bases from J, with 12 bases between. Germline CDR1 is KGHSH and CDR2 is LQKENI. The CDR3 has 14 amino acids. The CDR3 sequence: CASSPVPFPNIQYF. CDR3 nucleotide sequence: TGTGCCAGCTCACCCGTCCCGTTCCCAAACATTCAGTACTTC. The full variable domain, completed using reference TRBV18 and TRBJ2-4, is NAGVMQNPRHLVRRRGQEARLRCSPMKGHSHVYWYRQLPEEGLKFMVYLQKENIIDESGMPKERFSAEFPKEGPSILRIQQVVRGDSAAYFCASSPVPFPNIQYFGAGTRLSVL.

The chain uses TRBV10-1 and TRBJ2-1; 9 nucleotides align to TRBD2. The J segment lost 7 bases and the V segment lost 0 bases, leaving 4 bases of the junction unmatched. This CDR3 comprises 15 residues. The germline V gene encodes CDR1 WNHNN and CDR2 SYGVQD (reference sequence). The CDR3 loop is CASSESGLAGNEQFF. CDR3 nucleotides: TGCGCCAGCAGTGAGTCGGGACTAGCTGGGAATGAGCAGTTCTTC.

Only a few counts were recorded for this clone. This sequence joins TRBV6-5 and TRBJ2-5; the D gene is possibly TRBD1 (6 bases). CDR3 length equals 14 residues. The germline V gene encodes CDR1 MNHEY and CDR2 SVGAGI. V shed 10 bases and J shed 4 bases, with 19 bases lying between them. CDR3 region: CATGMGARGETQYF. DNA for the CDR3: TGTGCCACCGGAATGGGGGCTCGGGGAGAGACCCAGTACTTC.

V and J are TRBV11-2 and TRBJ2-3, with 7 bases aligning to TRBD2. Germline CDR1 is SGHAT and CDR2 is FQNNGV. This CDR3 region has 15 residues. Trimming removed 3 bases from V and 1 base from J; junction bases left unmatched: 4. The CDR3 sequence: CASSFVTSGTDTQYF. The CDR3 bases are TGTGCCAGCAGCTTTGTCACTAGCGGCACAGATACGCAGTATTTT.

Regarding this clone: An end of the junction does not agree with germline; a read error may underlie this. The chain joins TRBV7-9 to TRBJ2-3, with D tentatively TRBD1 (5 bases). Germline CDR1 reads SEHNR; CDR2 reads FQNEAQ (reference sequence). The CDR3 is made up of 16 amino acids. CDR3 sequence reads: CAGSFSIRDPTDTQYF. The CDR3 region has the DNA TGTGCCGGCAGCTTCAGTATCAGGGATCCGACAGATACGCAGTATTTT.